This T cell receptor beta chain was found in a study of shared clonotypes between healthy human individuals. Whole-study context: The cohort comprised two women and a few men. Their ages spanned 18 to 49 years. Broader study findings: A handful of donors showed sharing of approximately 5% of naive CD4 clonotypes.

Donors comprised only Caucasian adults living in Nashville, Tennessee. Genomic DNA (from each subset) was split evenly across several immunoSEQ plates. Measured with immunoSEQ multiplex PCR; TCRdb has only the in-frame clones, and not every one. Of more than 850,000 clones in the sample, around three quarters were seen once. In its sample, this clone was seen once. Its specificity is not known. The origin of this receptor is a man aged 18 to 29 in good health. Some clones in this sample may be carry-over from other donors' samples. Material: memory CD4+ T cells from PBMCs. Indicated subset: CD45RA-negative fraction.

The CDR3 spells CASSLSGERADTQYF. The CDR3 nucleotides read TGTGCCAGCAGCTTATCGGGGGAGAGGGCAGATACGCAGTATTTT. The J gene is TRBJ2-3, the V gene TRBV7-3, with D possibly matching TRBD2 (6 bases). Looked up from germline, CDR1 is SGHTA and CDR2 is FQGTGA. Trimming removed 2 bases at V and 4 bases at J, with 13 bases between. The CDR3 length is 15 residues.